This passage covers 21 T cell receptor beta chains from one sample sequenced in a study of blood T cell repertoires in COVID-19 (dated by TCRdb to the early 2020s). Libraries came from the immunoSEQ multiplex PCR assay. TCRdb carries this immuneACCESS record with in-frame sequences only. Its versions omit some clonotypes, under half of them owing to an unresolved V gene in the studies checked, with the rest unexplained. The sample data list about 120,000 clones, and more than 80% of these were observed just once. The ten largest clones add up to approximately 27% of the sample. The sample comprised peripheral blood. The receptors come from a man aged 70-80 years with active or convalescent COVID-19.

The rearrangement uses TRBV4-1 and TRBJ1-4; 8 nucleotides line up with TRBD1. V shed 1 base and J 2 bases; nucleotides not matched to a gene: 3. This CDR3 has 16 residues. Looked up from germline, CDR1 is MGHRA and CDR2 is YSYEKL. CDR3 in amino acids: CASSQGQGSTNEKLFF. The CDR3 DNA sequence: TGCGCCAGCAGCCAAGGACAGGGGTCTACTAATGAAAAACTGTTTTTT.

This chain uses TRBV5-8 with TRBJ2-7; TRBD2 agrees at 12 bases. The length of the CDR3 is 15 residues. Germline CDR1 is SGHTS and CDR2 is YDEGEE. J lost 3 bases, V lost 4 bases, and 5 bases had no gene match. The CDR3 sequence is CASSVGLAGRYEQYF. The CDR3 nucleotides read TGTGCCAGCAGCGTCGGACTAGCGGGACGCTACGAGCAGTACTTC.

This chain joins TRBV4-2 and TRBJ2-2; D unresolved. There are 15 residues in the CDR3. V was shortened by 0 bases and J by 2 bases, with 7 bases between the two germline ends. Germline CDR1 LGHNA, CDR2 YNFKEQ. Here the CDR3 DNA reads TGTGCCAGCAGCCAAGAACCACAAAACACCGGGGAGCTGTTTTTT. Protein product: CASSQEPQNTGELFF.

V and J are TRBV7-9 and TRBJ2-3, with D possibly matching TRBD2 (5 bases). The CDR3 consists of 13 residues. CDR1 and CDR2 from the germline V gene are SEHNR and FQNEAQ (reference sequence). The V gene lost 1 base and the J gene lost 7 bases, with 9 bases spanning the gap. The CDR3 spells CASSLGERNTQYF. The DNA for the CDR3 is TGTGCCAGCAGCTTAGGGGAGCGAAATACGCAGTATTTT.

This chain uses TRBV9 with TRBJ2-1; 7 positions agree with TRBD1. The germline gives CDR1 SGDLS, CDR2 YYNGEE. The J segment lost 4 bases and the V segment lost 0 bases, leaving 7 bases of the junction unmatched. The CDR3 extends over 16 amino acids. The CDR3 spells CASSVAGGQQYNEQFF. DNA of the CDR3: TGTGCCAGCAGCGTAGCTGGGGGACAGCAATACAATGAGCAGTTCTTC.

This clone has only one observation. The gene calls are TRBV29-1 and TRBJ2-2; 9 bases line up with TRBD1. Germline CDR1 reads SQVTM; CDR2 reads ANQGSEA. The CDR3 totals 16 residues. V trimming: 3 bases; J trimming: 3 bases; junction bases outside the gene matches: 8. Here the CDR3 reads CSVDTPRDRDTGELFF. CDR3 bases: TGCAGCGTTGATACCCCCCGGGACAGGGACACCGGGGAGCTGTTTTTT.

The rearrangement joins TRBV7-9 to TRBJ2-1, with D possibly TRBD2 on 6 matching bases. There are 15 residues in the CDR3. V shed 6 bases and J shed 0 bases, with 12 bases lying between them. The V gene's germline CDR1 is SEHNR and CDR2 FQNEAQ (reference sequence). The CDR3 DNA follows: TGTGCCAGCAGTCCGGGGCGGGGCTCCTACAATGAGCAGTTCTTC. It translates to CASSPGRGSYNEQFF.

The CDR3 reads CASSYDREAYEQYF. For the CDR3, the DNA is TGCGCCAGCAGCTACGACCGGGAAGCCTACGAGCAGTACTTC. V is TRBV4-1 and J is TRBJ2-7, with a tentative D call TRBD2 (5 bases). Looked up from germline, CDR1 is MGHRA and CDR2 is YSYEKL. Trimming left V 5 bases short and J 2 bases short, with 13 bases between. The CDR3 covers 14 residues.

The chain joins TRBV30 to TRBJ2-2, with D unresolved. Germline assignment: CDR1 GTSNPN and CDR2 SVGIG (reference sequence). This CDR3 has 13 residues. V was pared by 1 base and J by 7 bases, with 10 bases between. The CDR3 DNA reads TGTGCCTGGAGTGCTGAGCCTCGCGGGGAGCTGTTTTTT. Protein: CAWSAEPRGELFF.

The genes are TRBV12-5 and TRBJ1-1, with 7 bases lining up with TRBD1. This CDR3 region has 15 residues. V gave up 1 base and J gave up 0 bases; unmatched junction bases: 2. Germline V gene lookup returns CDR1 LGHNT and CDR2 FRNRAP. CDR3 protein: CASGLGTGMNTEAFF. The CDR3 DNA follows: TGTGCTAGTGGTTTGGGGACAGGTATGAACACTGAAGCTTTCTTT.

V and J are TRBV20-1 and TRBJ1-2, with a possible D match to TRBD1 (5 bases). The CDR3 contains 13 residues. V was pared by 3 bases and J by 3 bases, with 11 bases between. Germline CDR1 DFQATT, CDR2 SNEGSKA (reference sequence). Written as DNA, the CDR3 is TGCAGTGCTAGTCCGGGGGGGGACTATGGCTACACCTTC. Protein product: CSASPGGDYGYTF.

This rearrangement joins TRBV9 to TRBJ2-3; 7 bases are shared with TRBD1. V gave up 0 bases and J gave up 3 bases; unmatched junction bases: 4. Germline CDR1 SGDLS, CDR2 YYNGEE. The CDR3 spans 15 residues. The CDR3 nucleotides are TGTGCCAGCAGCGTAGGTGGACAGGCTACAGATACGCAGTATTTT. Protein: CASSVGGQATDTQYF.

The rearrangement uses TRBV5-4 and TRBJ1-2; TRBD1 matches at 9 bases. The CDR3 spans 18 residues. Looked up from germline, CDR1 is SGHNT and CDR2 is YYREEE (reference sequence). V was pared by 0 bases and J by 2 bases, with 11 bases of the junction left unmatched. The CDR3 here is CASSLVRGVGQGNYGYTF. CDR3 nucleotide sequence: TGTGCCAGCAGCTTGGTAAGGGGCGTTGGACAGGGGAACTATGGCTACACCTTC.

The chain uses TRBV5-1 and TRBJ2-4; D gene uncertain. The CDR3 sequence is 15 residues long. From germline, CDR1 is SGHRS and CDR2 YFSETQ. V dropped 3 bases and J dropped 0 bases, with 10 bases sitting between them. The DNA for the CDR3 is TGCGCCAGCAGCTCAGAACCCCTAGCCAAAAACATTCAGTACTTC. Protein: CASSSEPLAKNIQYF.

The chain couples TRBV6-5 to TRBJ1-6, with TRBD1 matching over 8 bases. The CDR3 loop spans 14 amino acids. V lost 6 bases and J lost 7; bases outside the gene matches: 5. Germline V CDR1 and CDR2: MNHEY, SVGAGI. CDR3 residues: CASSSDRENSPLHF. The DNA for the CDR3 is TGTGCCAGCAGCTCGGACAGGGAAAATTCACCCCTCCACTTT.

The chain has TRBV4-1 and TRBJ2-1; TRBD2 agrees at 8 bases. The CDR3 runs 15 residues. The V and J ends lost 4 bases and 3 bases, in that order; junction bases with no gene match: 5. Germline values: CDR1 MGHRA, CDR2 YSYEKL. The CDR3 here is CASSREGLGYNEQFF. The CDR3 coding sequence is TGCGCCAGCAGCCGGGAGGGACTAGGCTACAATGAGCAGTTCTTC.

The rearrangement joins TRBV19 to TRBJ2-1; TRBD2 matches 9 bases. The V gene's germline CDR1 is LNHDA and CDR2 SQIVND (reference sequence). V shed 1 base, J shed 2 bases, and the junction held 3 bases outside the gene matches. CDR3 length: 16 residues. DNA of the CDR3: TGTGCCAGTAGTATAGTGGCTAGCGGGGCCTACAATGAGCAGTTCTTC. It yields the protein CASSIVASGAYNEQFF.

The rearrangement joins TRBV7-6 to TRBJ2-1; 9 bases agree with TRBD2. The trim removed 4 bases at V and 0 bases at J, leaving 1 base unmatched. The CDR3 runs 15 residues. Germline-derived CDR1 and CDR2 are SGHVS and FNYEAQ. The CDR3 sequence is CASSSSGNSYNEQFF. CDR3 DNA sequence: TGTGCCAGCAGCTCTAGCGGGAACTCCTACAATGAGCAGTTCTTC.

The chain recombines TRBV28 with TRBJ1-2, with TRBD1 identical over 10 bases. The V gene end was trimmed by 6 bases and the J gene end by 6 bases; junction bases not matched to a gene: 4. This CDR3 is 13 amino acids long. CDR1 and CDR2 (germline): MDHEN, SYDVKM. The CDR3 DNA reads as TGTGCCAGCAGGGGGACAGGGGAAAATGGCTACACCTTC. Its translation: CASRGTGENGYTF.

This chain joins TRBV18 and TRBJ1-1; D may be TRBD1 (5 bases). CDR1 KGHSH and CDR2 LQKENI come from the germline V gene. With 3 bases removed from V and 4 bases from J, the gap between germline ends came to 21 bases. This CDR3 spans 17 amino acids. CDR3 coding DNA: TGTGCCAGCTCACCTGCCTCACCGGGGACCGGGGGCACTGAAGCTTTCTTT. The encoded protein is CASSPASPGTGGTEAFF. Drawing the rest from reference TRBV18 and TRBJ1-1, the complete variable domain is NAGVMQNPRHLVRRRGQEARLRCSPMKGHSHVYWYRQLPEEGLKFMVYLQKENIIDESGMPKERFSAEFPKEGPSILRIQQVVRGDSAAYFCASSPASPGTGGTEAFFGQGTRLTVV.

This sequence joins TRBV28 and TRBJ2-2; TRBD1 matches 10 bases. The V and J ends lost 5 bases and 0 bases, in that order; junction bases with no gene match: 3. The CDR3 contains 16 residues. CDR1 MDHEN and CDR2 SYDVKM come from the germline V gene. The CDR3 DNA sequence: TGTGCCAGCAGTCGAGGGACAGGGGCGAACACCGGGGAGCTGTTTTTT. As protein: CASSRGTGANTGELFF.